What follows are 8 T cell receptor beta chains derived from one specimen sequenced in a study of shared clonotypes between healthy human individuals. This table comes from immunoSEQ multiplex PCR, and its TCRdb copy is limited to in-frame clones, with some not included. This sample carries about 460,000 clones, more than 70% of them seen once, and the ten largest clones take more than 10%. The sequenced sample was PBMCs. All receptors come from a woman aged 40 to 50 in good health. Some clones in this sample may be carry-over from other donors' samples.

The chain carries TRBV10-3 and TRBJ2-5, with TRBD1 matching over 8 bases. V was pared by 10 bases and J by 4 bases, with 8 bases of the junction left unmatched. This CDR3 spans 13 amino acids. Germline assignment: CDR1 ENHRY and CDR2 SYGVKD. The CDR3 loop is CATRPGGGETQYF. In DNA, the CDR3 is TGTGCCACTCGTCCAGGGGGCGGAGAGACCCAGTACTTC.

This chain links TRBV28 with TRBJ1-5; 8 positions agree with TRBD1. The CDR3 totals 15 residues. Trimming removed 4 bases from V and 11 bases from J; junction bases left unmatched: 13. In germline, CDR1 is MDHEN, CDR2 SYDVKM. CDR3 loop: CASSSSRGRQSAQHF. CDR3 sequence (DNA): TGTGCCAGCAGTTCCTCCAGGGGGCGGCAATCAGCCCAGCATTTT.

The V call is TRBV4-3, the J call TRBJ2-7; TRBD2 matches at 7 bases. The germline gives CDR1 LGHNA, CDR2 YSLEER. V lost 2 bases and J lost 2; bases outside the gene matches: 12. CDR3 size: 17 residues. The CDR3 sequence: CASSQKAGVGTTYEQYF. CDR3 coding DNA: TGCGCCAGCAGCCAAAAGGCTGGGGTCGGGACTACCTACGAGCAGTACTTC.

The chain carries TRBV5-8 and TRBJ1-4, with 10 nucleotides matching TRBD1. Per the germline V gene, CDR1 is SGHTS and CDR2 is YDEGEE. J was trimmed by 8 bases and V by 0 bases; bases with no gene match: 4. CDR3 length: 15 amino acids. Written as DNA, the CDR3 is TGTGCCAGCAGCTTGGGAGGGACAGGGGACGAAAAACTGTTTTTT. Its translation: CASSLGGTGDEKLFF.

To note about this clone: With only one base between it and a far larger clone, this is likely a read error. The CDR3 nucleotides are TGTGCCAGCAGTTTAACCGGGACAGCATACGCTGAAGCTTTCTTT. This encodes CASSLTGTAYAEAFF. The chain uses TRBV27 and TRBJ1-1; 7 positions match TRBD1. V lost 2 bases and J lost 6; bases outside the gene matches: 9. This CDR3 is built from 15 residues. Germline V gives CDR1 MNHEY, CDR2 SMNVEV (reference sequence).

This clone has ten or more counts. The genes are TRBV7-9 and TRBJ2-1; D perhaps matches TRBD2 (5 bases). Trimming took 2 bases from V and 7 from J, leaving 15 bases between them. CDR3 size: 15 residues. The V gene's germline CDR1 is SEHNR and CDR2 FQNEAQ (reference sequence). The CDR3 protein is CASSLWANRGNEQFF. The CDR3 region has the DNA TGTGCCAGCAGCTTATGGGCAAACCGGGGAAATGAGCAGTTCTTC.

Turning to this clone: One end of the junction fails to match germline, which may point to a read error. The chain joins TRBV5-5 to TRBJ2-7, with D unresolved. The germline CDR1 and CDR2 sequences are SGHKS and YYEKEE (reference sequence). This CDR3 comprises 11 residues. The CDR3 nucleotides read TGTGCCAGCAGGGGCTGTTACGCGCAGTACTTC. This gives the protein CASRGCYAQYF.

The CDR3 nucleotides read TGTGCCAGCAGTTCCCCTCAAGATGGCTCCTACGAGCAGTACTTC. Its translation is CASSSPQDGSYEQYF. This chain links TRBV6-6 with TRBJ2-7; D is ambiguous. V was pared by 4 bases and J by 0 bases, with 13 bases between. CDR1 and CDR2 from the germline V gene are MNHNY and SVGAGI (reference sequence). This CDR3 spans 15 amino acids.